These 27 T cell receptor beta chains came from one sample sequenced in a study of metastatic and nonmetastatic thyroid tumors. From the PCR reads, TCRdb re-called clones with MiXCR. This table has 20,000 to 30,000 clones, around an eighth appearing once. Each patient came to thyroid surgery without any prior treatment (of any kind). Sequenced: blood. These receptors all come from a female donor with papillary thyroid cancer or a benign thyroid nodule (not recorded which). Some clones in this sample may be carry-over from other donors' samples.

By its share, this clone is medium-sized. The chain combines TRBV6-1 with TRBJ1-1; weak D call: TRBD1 (6 bases). The CDR3 has 13 residues. Germline V CDR1 and CDR2: MNHNS, SASEGT. V lost 8 bases to trimming and J lost 2 bases, with 12 bases between them. CDR3 in amino acids: CASCTGFNTEAFF. The DNA of the CDR3 is TGTGCCAGCTGCACAGGGTTCAACACTGAAGCTTTCTTT.

This clone was seen many times. J is TRBJ2-1 and V is TRBV15, with D unclear. Germline assignment: CDR1 LNHNV and CDR2 YYDKDF (reference sequence). This CDR3 comprises 14 residues. The ends were cut back, 5 bases at V and 0 bases at J, with 8 bases in the middle. CDR3 nucleotides: TGTGCCACCAGCCTCCTGAGCTCCTACAATGAGCAGTTCTTC. It is translated as CATSLLSSYNEQFF.

This clone was recorded many times. The chain has TRBV29-1 and TRBJ2-5; either TRBD1 or TRBD2 may supply D (6 bases each). V lost 7 bases to trimming and J lost 4 bases, with 10 bases between them. Germline V gene data show CDR1 as SQVTM and CDR2 as ANQGSEA. The CDR3 has 11 amino acids. In DNA, the CDR3 is TGCAGCGCGGGGGCCGGAGAGACCCAGTACTTC. Amino acids: CSAGAGETQYF. The full variable domain, completed using reference TRBV29-1 and TRBJ2-5, is SAVISQKPSRDICQRGTSLTIQCQVDSQVTMMFWYRQQPGQSLTLIATANQGSEATYESGFVIDKFPISRPNLTFSTLTVSNMSPEDSSIYLCSAGAGETQYFGPGTRLLVL.

The sample holds many counts of this clone. V gene TRBV11-1 combines with J gene TRBJ2-5; D might be TRBD1 (5 bases). This CDR3 has 13 amino acids. Germline V gene lookup returns CDR1 SGHAT and CDR2 FQDESV (reference sequence). Trimming left V 3 bases short and J 2 bases short, with 7 bases between. CDR3 DNA sequence: TGTGCCAGCAGCTTGGGGCAGCAAGAGACCCAGTACTTC. Its translation: CASSLGQQETQYF.

This clone was seen at least ten times. The chain links TRBV14 to TRBJ2-5; no firm D call. The CDR3 has 12 amino acids. Deletions cut 3 bases from V and 7 bases from J, with 9 bases between. Germline CDR1 SGHDN, CDR2 FVKESK. Written as DNA, the CDR3 is TGTGCCAGCAGCCACTTCCCCCGGACCCAGTACTTC. Protein sequence: CASSHFPRTQYF.

The chain uses TRBV7-2 and TRBJ2-7, with TRBD2 matching 7 bases. The germline V gene has CDR1 SGHTA and CDR2 FQGNSA. This CDR3 contains 13 residues. Trimming at V came to 5 bases and at J to 6 bases, leaving 7 bases not matched to a gene. The CDR3 DNA reads TGTGCCAGCAGCCCAGCAAGGGAGGGCGAGCAGTACGTC. Residues: CASSPAREGEQYV.

This clone has a count of ten or more. V and J are TRBV5-4 and TRBJ2-3; a weak D match, TRBD1 (6 bases). CDR1 SGHNT and CDR2 YYREEE come from the germline V gene (reference sequence). The CDR3 totals 15 residues. V lost 2 bases and J lost 1, with 11 bases in between. CDR3 residues: CASSLAGAGTDTQYF. CDR3 nucleotide sequence: TGTGCCAGCAGCTTAGCAGGGGCGGGCACAGATACGCAGTATTTT. The whole variable domain, remainder taken from reference TRBV5-4 and TRBJ2-3, is ETGVTQSPTHLIKTRGQQVTLRCSSQSGHNTVSWYQQALGQGPQFIFQYYREEENGRGNFPPRFSGLQFPNYSSELNVNALELDDSALYLCASSLAGAGTDTQYFGPGTRLTVL.

This clone was recorded at least ten times. The chain links TRBV28 to TRBJ2-7, with D possibly called TRBD1 or TRBD2 (5 bases each). This CDR3 has 15 amino acids. CDR1 is MDHEN, CDR2 SYDVKM, per germline. Deletions cut 3 bases from V and 6 bases from J, with 18 bases between. The CDR3 is CASSFLLEGRSEQYF. The CDR3 coding sequence is TGTGCCAGCAGTTTCTTACTAGAGGGACGCAGCGAGCAGTACTTC.

This clone was seen only a few times. Its ends do not fully match the called genes, so a read error is possible. The CDR3 spells CAGSYSLSGIYNEQFF. DNA for the CDR3: TGTGCCGGCAGTTACTCTCTTAGCGGAATCTACAATGAGCAGTTCTTT. J is TRBJ2-1 and V is TRBV6-5, with TRBD2 as a possible D gene (6 bases). The CDR3 has 16 amino acids. CDR1 is MNHEY and CDR2 is SVGAGI in the germline V gene.

CDR3 protein: CVNRRLDNEQFF. In DNA form, the CDR3 reads TGTGTCAACAGACGACTCGACAATGAGCAGTTCTTC. The chain recombines TRBV6-2 or TRBV6-3 with TRBJ2-1; D gene uncertain. The CDR3 length is 12 residues. CDR1 is MNHEY, CDR2 SVGEGT, per germline.

The CDR3 nucleotides are TGCGCCAGCAGCTTGGAGTGGCAAGAGGGTACGCAGTATTTT. Its translation is CASSLEWQEGTQYF. The chain has TRBV5-1 and TRBJ2-3; perhaps TRBD2 as D (5 bases). Trimming took 0 bases from V and 8 from J, leaving 13 bases between them. Germline CDR1 SGHRS, CDR2 YFSETQ. The CDR3 is 14 residues long.

There are many counts of this clone. CDR3 residues: CASSLRLATGELFF. The CDR3 coding sequence is TGTGCCAGCAGCCTCCGACTAGCGACCGGGGAGCTGTTTTTT. V usage is TRBV13 and J usage is TRBJ2-2, with 8 bases matching TRBD2. CDR1 and CDR2 (germline): PRHDT, FYEKMQ (reference sequence). The CDR3 spans 14 residues. The ends lost 5 bases at V and 5 bases at J; junction bases unmatched: 4.

This clone has a count of ten or more. The CDR3 here is CASSYGGQGTSYNEQFF. CDR3 sequence (DNA): TGTGCCAGCAGTTACGGGGGACAGGGAACGTCCTACAATGAGCAGTTCTTC. V usage is TRBV6-5 and J usage is TRBJ2-1, with 9 bases fitting TRBD1. The CDR3 has 17 amino acids. Trimming removed 2 bases from V and 1 base from J; junction bases left unmatched: 6. Germline loops: CDR1 MNHEY, CDR2 SVGAGI.

There are many counts of this clone. The chain employs TRBV4-1 and TRBJ1-6; 7 bases are shared with TRBD1. Germline CDR1 and CDR2: MGHRA and YSYEKL. This CDR3 has 16 residues. Trimming removed 2 bases from V and 8 bases from J; junction bases left unmatched: 9. CDR3 amino acids: CASSQPKTGMDSPLHF. The CDR3 bases are TGCGCCAGCAGCCAACCAAAGACAGGGATGGATTCACCCCTCCACTTT.

Comments on this clone: This may come from a read error, since a much larger clone is one base off. The chain employs TRBV10-3 and TRBJ2-2; either TRBD1 or TRBD2 may supply D (6 bases each). Germline V gene lookup returns CDR1 ENHRY and CDR2 SYGVKD. V lost 4 bases, J lost 1 base, and 16 bases lay in between. The CDR3 runs to 17 residues. This CDR3 is CAISAFAGHLNTGELFF. The DNA for the CDR3 is TGTGCCATCAGTGCATTCGCGGGACACCTGAACACCGGGGAGCTGTTTTTT.

This chain connects TRBV20-1 to TRBJ1-1; tentative D call: TRBD1 (5 bases). The V gene's germline CDR1 is DFQATT and CDR2 SNEGSKA (reference sequence). The length of the CDR3 is 15 residues. V shed 1 base and J shed 2 bases, with 14 bases lying between them. CDR3 nucleotides: TGCAGTGCTAGAGTCCTAGCTTGGGGCAACACTGAAGCTTTCTTT. Translated, it gives CSARVLAWGNTEAFF.

This clone was counted ten times or more. The CDR3 loop reads CASSQWDREMYF. CDR3 nucleotide sequence: TGCGCCAGCAGCCAATGGGACAGGGAGATGTACTTC. This sequence joins TRBV5-1 and TRBJ2-7, with TRBD1 identical over 9 bases. CDR3 length: 12 residues. The V segment lost 4 bases and the J segment 12 bases; nucleotides outside the gene matches: 8. Germline V lookup: CDR1 SGHRS, CDR2 YFSETQ.

In this sample, this clone turned up many times. This chain joins TRBV6-4 and TRBJ1-4; possible D gene TRBD1, 5 bases. CDR1 MRHNA and CDR2 SNTAGT come from the germline V gene. Trimming took off 3 bases at V and 7 bases at J, with 15 bases between the two ends. This CDR3 comprises 15 residues. This chain's CDR3 is CASSEGVGGSEKLFF. As DNA, the CDR3 is TGTGCCAGCAGTGAGGGGGTTGGCGGATCTGAAAAACTGTTTTTT.

Ten or more counts support this clone. The V call is TRBV14, the J call TRBJ1-4, with 8 bases matching TRBD1. This CDR3 contains 16 residues. Germline loops: CDR1 SGHDN, CDR2 FVKESK. V trimming: 4 bases; J trimming: 0 bases; junction bases outside the gene matches: 4. The CDR3 loop reads CASSPTGGATNEKLFF. DNA for the CDR3: TGTGCCAGCAGCCCCACAGGGGGGGCAACTAATGAAAAACTGTTTTTT.

This clone has ten or more counts. Being one base from a much bigger clone, this may be a read error. The rearrangement uses TRBV4-1 and TRBJ1-4; weak D call: TRBD1 (6 bases). Looked up from germline, CDR1 is MGHRA and CDR2 is YSYEKL. CDR3 length equals 13 residues. V was clipped by 8 bases and J by 8 bases, with 15 bases between them. CDR3 bases: TGCGCCAGCGGCCTCGGGACACACGAAAAACTGTTTTTT. Its translation is CASGLGTHEKLFF.

This clone was observed at least ten times. The chain has TRBV14 and TRBJ2-7; D uncertain. V lost 3 bases to trimming and J lost 2 bases, with 5 bases between them. The CDR3 has 12 amino acids. Per germline, CDR1 SGHDN and CDR2 FVKESK. The CDR3 is CASSHSAYEQYF. CDR3 DNA: TGTGCCAGCAGCCACAGCGCCTACGAGCAGTACTTC.

Many counts were recorded for this clone. The CDR3 bases are TGTGCCAGCAGTGATTTTCAGACAGGGGTCGGCTACACCTTC. It yields the protein CASSDFQTGVGYTF. The rearrangement uses TRBV2 and TRBJ1-2; 8 bases map to TRBD1. Trimming removed 3 bases from V and 8 bases from J; junction bases left unmatched: 8. The CDR3 consists of 14 residues. CDR1 SNHLY and CDR2 FYNNEI come from the germline V gene.

This clone is medium-sized (0.01 to 0.1%). This chain links TRBV10-1 with TRBJ2-7, with D maybe TRBD1 (6 bases). CDR1 is WNHNN, CDR2 SYGVQD, per germline (reference sequence). V dropped 4 bases and J dropped 0 bases, with 7 bases sitting between them. The CDR3 is made up of 13 amino acids. The CDR3 DNA reads as TGCGCCAGCAGTGCGGGACACTCCTACGAGCAGTACTTC. As protein: CASSAGHSYEQYF.

The chain joins TRBV30 to TRBJ1-1; D is possibly TRBD1 (6 bases). CDR1 and CDR2 (germline): GTSNPN, SVGIG (reference sequence). The CDR3 contains 13 residues. Between the trimmed V and J ends, which lost 3 bases and 1 base, there was a span of 9 bases. The CDR3 DNA is TGTGCCTGGAGCCGGGACACGAACACTGAAGCTTTCTTT. It translates to CAWSRDTNTEAFF.

The table lists this clone with many counts. The V and J genes are TRBV28 and TRBJ2-1; TRBD2 aligns across 13 bases. CDR3 length: 15 amino acids. V lost 6 bases and J lost 9; bases outside the gene matches: 8. Germline CDR1 and CDR2: MDHEN and SYDVKM. DNA of the CDR3: TGTGCCAGCAGCCATGGACTAGCGGGAGTTCTTGAGCAGTTCTTC. The encoded protein is CASSHGLAGVLEQFF.

By sample share, this clone is medium-sized. The rearrangement uses TRBV27 and TRBJ2-5, with TRBD1 as a possible D gene (6 bases). V was shortened by 2 bases and J by 1 base, with 14 bases between the two germline ends. Germline-derived CDR1 and CDR2 are MNHEY and SMNVEV (reference sequence). The CDR3 loop spans 16 amino acids. The CDR3 is CASSLSSRGGQETQYF. The CDR3 DNA reads TGTGCCAGCAGTTTAAGTTCCAGGGGCGGCCAAGAGACCCAGTACTTC.

This clone was recorded many times. The V and J genes are TRBV3-1 and TRBJ2-5; 8 bases map to TRBD2. This CDR3 contains 16 residues. Germline-derived CDR1 and CDR2 are LGHDT and YNNKEL (reference sequence). V shed 0 bases, J shed 5 bases, and the junction held 8 bases outside the gene matches. CDR3 coding DNA: TGTGCCAGCAGCCAAGAGTGGCGGGAGGTTGGGGAGACCCAGTACTTC. It yields the protein CASSQEWREVGETQYF.